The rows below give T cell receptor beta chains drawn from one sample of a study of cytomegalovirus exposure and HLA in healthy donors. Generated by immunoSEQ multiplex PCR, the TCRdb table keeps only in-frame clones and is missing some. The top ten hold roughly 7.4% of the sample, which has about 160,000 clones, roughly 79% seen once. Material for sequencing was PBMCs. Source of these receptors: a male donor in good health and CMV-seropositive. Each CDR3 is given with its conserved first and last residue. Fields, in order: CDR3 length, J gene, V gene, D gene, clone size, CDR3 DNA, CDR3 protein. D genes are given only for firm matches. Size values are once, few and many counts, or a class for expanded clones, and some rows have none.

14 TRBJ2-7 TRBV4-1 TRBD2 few TGCGCCAGCAGCCAACTCGGGGGGGCTTACGAGCAGTACTTC CASSQLGGAYEQYF
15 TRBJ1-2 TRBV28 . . TGTGCCAGCAGTTTAATCGGGGGGGCAGGCTATGGCTACACCTTC CASSLIGGAGYGYTF
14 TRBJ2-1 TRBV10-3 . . TGTGCCATCAGTCGACAGGACTCCTACAATGAGCAGTTCTTC CAISRQDSYNEQFF
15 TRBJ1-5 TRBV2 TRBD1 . TGTGCCAGCAGCTCCGGGACAGGGGGCTATCAGCCCCAGCATTTT CASSSGTGGYQPQHF
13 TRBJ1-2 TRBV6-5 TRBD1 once TGTGCCAGCAGGAGGCAGGGGGGCTATGGCTACACCTTC CASRRQGGYGYTF
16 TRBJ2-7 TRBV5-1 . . TGCGCCAGCAGCTTGAGAGGTCCTCAAGGGGCCTACGAGCAGTACTTC CASSLRGPQGAYEQYF
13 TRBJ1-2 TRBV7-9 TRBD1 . TGTGCCAGCAGCTTAGGGACAGGGGCTGGCTACACCTTC CASSLGTGAGYTF
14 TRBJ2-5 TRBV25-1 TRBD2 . TGTGCCAGCAGTCCTCTAGCGGGGAGGAAGACCCAGTACTTC CASSPLAGRKTQYF
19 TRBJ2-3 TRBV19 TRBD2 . TGTGCCAGTAGTGCCCTGAGGCTAGCGGGGGTTTCTAGCACAGATACGCAGTATTTT CASSALRLAGVSSTDTQYF
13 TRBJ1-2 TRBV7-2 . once TGTGCCAGCAGCCTTACAGCTAACTATGGCTACACCTTC CASSLTANYGYTF
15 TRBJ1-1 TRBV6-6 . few TGTGCCAGCAGTTACTCTCGCCTGACAACGGCTGAAGCTTTCTTT CASSYSRLTTAEAFF
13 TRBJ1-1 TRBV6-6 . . TGTGCCAGCAGTAATTCAGGGAACACTGAAGCTTTCTTT CASSNSGNTEAFF
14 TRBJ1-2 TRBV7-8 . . TGTGCCAGCAGCCCCAGGGTTGAGATGGATGGCTACACCTTC CASSPRVEMDGYTF
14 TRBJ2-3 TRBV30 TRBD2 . TGTGCCTGCGATCTAGCGGGGCCTGCCGATACGCAGTATTTT CACDLAGPADTQYF
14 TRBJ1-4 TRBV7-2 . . TGTGCCAGCAGCCCACCCGGGGGGAACAAAAAACTGTTTTTT CASSPPGGNKKLFF
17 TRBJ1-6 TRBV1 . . TGCACCAGCAGCCAAGATCTGTCTGGACAGGGGAATTCACCCCTCCACTTT CTSSQDLSGQGNSPLHF
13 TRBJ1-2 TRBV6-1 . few TGTGCCAGCAGTGAGGCAGGGGAGTACGGCTACACCTTC CASSEAGEYGYTF
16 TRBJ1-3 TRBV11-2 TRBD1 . TGTGCCAGCAGCTCATCAGGGGGCCCCCTTATAAACACCATATATTTT CASSSSGGPLINTIYF
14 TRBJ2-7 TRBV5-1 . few TGCGCCAGCAGCCCACCACAGGGCCCCTACGAGCAGTACTTC CASSPPQGPYEQYF
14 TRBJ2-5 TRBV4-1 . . TGCGCCAGCAGCCACGGAGGGTCCCAAGAGACCCAGTACTTC CASSHGGSQETQYF
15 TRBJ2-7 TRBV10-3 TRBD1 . TGTGCCATCAGTGATGGGACAGGGGTCTACTACGAGCAGTACTTC CAISDGTGVYYEQYF
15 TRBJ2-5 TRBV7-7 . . TGTGCTAGCAGCTTAGGCGGGACAGAGGAAGAGACCCAGTACTTC CASSLGGTEEETQYF
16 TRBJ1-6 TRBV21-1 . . TGTGCCAGCAGCCCCCGACAGGGTGGAAGAAATTCACCCCTCCACTTT CASSPRQGGRNSPLHF
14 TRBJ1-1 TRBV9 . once TGTGCCAGCAGCGTAGGTGCGGGAAACACTGAAGCTTTCTTT CASSVGAGNTEAFF
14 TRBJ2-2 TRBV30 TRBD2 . TGTGCCTGGACTGGGAGGGGTGACACCGGGGAGCTGTTTTTT CAWTGRGDTGELFF
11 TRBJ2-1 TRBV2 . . TGTGCCAGCACAGCTGAACTACAGCAGTTCTTC CASTAELQQFF
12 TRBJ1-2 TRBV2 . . TGTGCCAGCAGTAATCCCGGGTATGGCTACACCTTC CASSNPGYGYTF
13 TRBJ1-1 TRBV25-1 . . TGTGCCAGCAGTGGTCCCCGGGACACAGAAGCTTTCTTT CASSGPRDTEAFF
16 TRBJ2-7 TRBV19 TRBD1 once TGTGCCAGTAGTATGAGGCCGGGGCAGGGGGCGTACGAGCAGTACTTC CASSMRPGQGAYEQYF
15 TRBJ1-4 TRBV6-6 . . TGTGCCAGCAGTTACGGAGGGGTTTGGGATGAAAAACTGTTTTTT CASSYGGVWDEKLFF
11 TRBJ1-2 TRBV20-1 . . TGCAGTGCAAGACCGAACTATGGCTACACCTTC CSARPNYGYTF
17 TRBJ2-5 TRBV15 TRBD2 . TGTGCCACCAGCAGAGATCTAGGGGATAGCGGGGGAGAGACCCAGTACTTC CATSRDLGDSGGETQYF
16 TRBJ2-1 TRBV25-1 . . TGTGCCAGCAGTGAATTTTGGGAGAGCTCCTACAATGAGCAGTTCTTC CASSEFWESSYNEQFF
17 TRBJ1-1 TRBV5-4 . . TGTGCCAGCAGCTTGGCCGAGGGGGAAAACAGGGACACTGAAGCTTTCTTT CASSLAEGENRDTEAFF
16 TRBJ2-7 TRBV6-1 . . TGTGCCAGCAGTGGGGGAGTACTGGACAGTTACTACGAGCAGTACTTC CASSGGVLDSYYEQYF
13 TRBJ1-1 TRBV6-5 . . TGTGCCAGCAGTGCCGACAGCACTAATGAAGCTTTCTTT CASSADSTNEAFF
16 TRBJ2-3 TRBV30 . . TGTGCCTGGAGCGCTGGGAGAGATAGCTGGGCAGATACGCAGTATTTT CAWSAGRDSWADTQYF
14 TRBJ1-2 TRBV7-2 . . TGTGCCAGCAGCTTAGGAATCAATCGGGATGGCTACACCTTC CASSLGINRDGYTF
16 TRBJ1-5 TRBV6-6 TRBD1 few TGTGCCAGCAGTTCCATCCGGGACAGGGTCAATCAGCCCCAGCATTTT CASSSIRDRVNQPQHF
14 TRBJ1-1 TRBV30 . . TGTGCCTGGAGTGGCAGGGGCGGGAGCACTGAAGCTTTCTTT CAWSGRGGSTEAFF
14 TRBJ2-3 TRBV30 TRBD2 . TGTGCCTGGGCACGGGGGGGAAGCACAGATACGCAGTATTTT CAWARGGSTDTQYF
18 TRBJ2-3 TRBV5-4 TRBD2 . TGTGCCAGCAGCCCAGGGAGATTAGCGGGGGGGATCACAGATACGCAGTATTTT CASSPGRLAGGITDTQYF
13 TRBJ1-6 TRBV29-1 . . TGCAGCGTAAGGACTGACTATAATTCACCCCTCCACTTT CSVRTDYNSPLHF
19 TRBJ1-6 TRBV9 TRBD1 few TGTGCCAGCAGCGTAGAGGGACAGGGGCCTCACCCCTATAATTCACCCCTCCACTTT CASSVEGQGPHPYNSPLHF
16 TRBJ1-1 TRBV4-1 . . TGCGCCAGCAGCTTCAAGCTGGACACCACGAACACTGAAGCTTTCTTT CASSFKLDTTNTEAFF
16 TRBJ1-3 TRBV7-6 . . TGTGCCAGCAGCCCCGATGGCGGGTTCTCTGGAAACACCATATATTTT CASSPDGGFSGNTIYF
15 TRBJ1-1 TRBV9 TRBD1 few TGTGCCAGCAGTACCGGAGGGACAGGGCTCACTGAAGCTTTCTTT CASSTGGTGLTEAFF
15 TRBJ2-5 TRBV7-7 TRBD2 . TGTGCTAGCAGCTTGGGAGCGGGGGTCCAAGAGACCCAGTACTTC CASSLGAGVQETQYF
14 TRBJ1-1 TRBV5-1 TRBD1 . TGCGCCAGCAGCTGGGGTCAGGGGGCGCGTGAAGCTTTCTTT CASSWGQGAREAFF
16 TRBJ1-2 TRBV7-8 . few TGTGCCAGCAGCTTAGAACCAGGAAGTTTCGGGGTTCGGCACACCTTC CASSLEPGSFGVRHTF
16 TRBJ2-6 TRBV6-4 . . TGTGCCAGCAGTGTCCAGGGGAGGGTCTGGGCCAACGTCCTGACTTTC CASSVQGRVWANVLTF
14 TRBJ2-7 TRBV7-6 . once TGTGCCAGCAGCTCCTACCCCTTGGCCTACGAGCAGTACTTC CASSSYPLAYEQYF
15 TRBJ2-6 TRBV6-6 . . TGTGCCAGCAGCCTAGGAAACTCTGGGGCCAACGTCCTGACTTTC CASSLGNSGANVLTF
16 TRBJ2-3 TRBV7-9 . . TGTGCCAGCAGCCCTGCCGGGGCGGGACCCACAGATACGCAGTATTTT CASSPAGAGPTDTQYF
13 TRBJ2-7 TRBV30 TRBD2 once TGTGCCTGGAGTGCGGGACTAGCGGGCCAGCGATACTTC CAWSAGLAGQRYF
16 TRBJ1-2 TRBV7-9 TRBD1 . TGTGCCAGCAGCAATAGCCGAGGACAGGGCCACTATGGCTACACCTTC CASSNSRGQGHYGYTF
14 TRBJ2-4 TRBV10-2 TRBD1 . TGCGCCAGCAGCTCGACAGGGGGAAAAAACATTCAGTACTTC CASSSTGGKNIQYF
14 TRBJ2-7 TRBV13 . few TGTGCCAGCAGCTTAGGCGGGGGTGACTACGAGCAGTACTTC CASSLGGGDYEQYF
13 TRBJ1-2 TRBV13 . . TGTGCCAGCAGCTTAGGCCGGGGTTCTGGCTACACCTTC CASSLGRGSGYTF